Each of the 21 T cell receptor beta chains below was sequenced from the same sample in a study of shared clonotypes between healthy human individuals. Measured with immunoSEQ multiplex PCR; TCRdb has only the in-frame clones, and not every one. The sample comprises 2 million to 3 million clones, roughly 93% of which are singletons, and 0.36% rests with the top ten. Sequenced: naive CD4+ T cells from PBMCs. Subset defined: CD45RA+ positively selected. The receptors were gathered from a man younger than 30 in good health. Some clones in this sample may be carry-over from other donors' samples.

This clone showed up just once. The chain combines TRBV11-1 with TRBJ2-7; D is possibly TRBD2 (6 bases). The germline V and J ends were trimmed by 3 bases and 2 bases, with 11 bases remaining between them. CDR3 length: 14 residues. Germline V gene data show CDR1 as SGHAT and CDR2 as FQDESV (reference sequence). CDR3 bases: TGTGCCAGCAGCTTCCTTAGCGGAGCCTACGAGCAGTACTTC. It codes for CASSFLSGAYEQYF. The whole variable domain, filled in from reference TRBV11-1 and TRBJ2-7, reads EAEVAQSPRYKITEKSQAVAFWCDPISGHATLYWYRQILGQGPELLVQFQDESVVDDSQLPKDRFSAERLKGVDSTLKIQPAELGDSAMYLCASSFLSGAYEQYFGPGTRLTVT.

This rearrangement joins TRBV18 to TRBJ2-7; a possible D gene is TRBD2 (6 bases). Germline V gene sequence: CDR1 KGHSH, CDR2 LQKENI. Trimming left V 2 bases short and J 1 base short, with 12 bases between. The CDR3 is 15 residues long. The CDR3 spells CASSPGLARSYEQYF. The DNA for the CDR3 is TGTGCCAGCTCACCAGGTCTAGCGAGATCCTACGAGCAGTACTTC.

V and J are TRBV28 and TRBJ1-2; 8 nucleotides align to TRBD1. From germline, CDR1 is MDHEN and CDR2 SYDVKM. The trim removed 8 bases at V and 2 bases at J, leaving 7 bases unmatched. The CDR3 extends over 14 amino acids. CDR3 bases: TGTGCCAGCGGTCTTGGACAGGGCAACTATGGCTACACCTTC. Its protein is CASGLGQGNYGYTF.

The rearrangement joins TRBV4-2 to TRBJ2-7; D may be TRBD2 (6 bases). This CDR3 region has 13 residues. V gave up 3 bases and J gave up 3 bases, with 9 bases separating them. Germline CDR1 LGHNA, CDR2 YNFKEQ. The CDR3 bases are TGTGCCAGCAGCCATAGCGGACTCTACGAGCAGTACTTC. This translates into CASSHSGLYEQYF.

The chain has TRBV5-1 and TRBJ1-2, with TRBD1 matching over 7 bases. Germline CDR1 SGHRS, CDR2 YFSETQ. This CDR3 is 13 amino acids long. The V segment lost 0 bases and the J segment 8 bases; nucleotides outside the gene matches: 4. CDR3 in amino acids: CASSLAEGGGYTF. Written as DNA, the CDR3 is TGCGCCAGCAGCTTGGCCGAAGGGGGCGGCTACACCTTC. Using reference TRBV5-1 and TRBJ1-2 for the parts outside the CDR3, the full variable domain is KAGVTQTPRYLIKTRGQQVTLSCSPISGHRSVSWYQQTPGQGLQFLFEYFSETQRNKGNFPGRFSGRQFSNSRSEMNVSTLELGDSALYLCASSLAEGGGYTFGSGTRLTVV.

V and J are TRBV9 and TRBJ1-2, with 11 bases that match TRBD1. In germline, CDR1 is SGDLS, CDR2 YYNGEE. V was pared by 4 bases and J by 6 bases, with 5 bases of the junction left unmatched. CDR3 size: 14 residues. In DNA, the CDR3 is TGTGCCAGCAGCCGTGGACAGGGGGCGGATGGCTACACCTTC. Amino acids: CASSRGQGADGYTF.

The chain employs TRBV7-7 and TRBJ2-5, with unresolved D. The V end was cut by 5 bases, the J end by 7 bases, with 14 bases between. This CDR3 is 13 amino acids long. Germline values: CDR1 SSHAT, CDR2 FNYEAQ (reference sequence). The CDR3 bases are TGTGCCAGCAGCCCAGAGTACCGCGGGACCCAGTACTTC. Translated: CASSPEYRGTQYF.

This chain connects TRBV29-1 to TRBJ2-7, with 8 bases matching TRBD1. Germline V gene sequence: CDR1 SQVTM, CDR2 ANQGSEA. This CDR3 is built from 13 residues. Trimming removed 3 bases from V and 2 bases from J; junction bases left unmatched: 3. CDR3 in amino acids: CSVEGTGAYEQYF. The CDR3 DNA reads TGCAGCGTTGAGGGGACAGGCGCCTACGAGCAGTACTTC.

The J gene is TRBJ1-2, the V gene TRBV19; D call uncertain. V was pared by 2 bases and J by 6 bases, with 10 bases between. This CDR3 is 13 amino acids long. Germline CDR1 reads LNHDA; CDR2 reads SQIVND (reference sequence). CDR3 DNA sequence: TGTGCCAGTAGTATAAGTCCCGCGCATGGCTACACCTTC. Its translation is CASSISPAHGYTF.

The chain joins TRBV4-1 to TRBJ1-2, with a tentative D call TRBD1 (5 bases). The CDR3 is 13 amino acids. V was trimmed by 1 base and J by 4 bases, leaving 7 bases between them. The germline V gene has CDR1 MGHRA and CDR2 YSYEKL. For the CDR3, the DNA is TGCGCCAGCAGCCAAGGCAGGGCCTATGGCTACACCTTC. Its translation: CASSQGRAYGYTF.

The chain combines TRBV7-9 with TRBJ1-1; D call uncertain. The V end was cut by 8 bases, the J end by 6 bases, with 10 bases between. The germline CDR1 and CDR2 sequences are SEHNR and FQNEAQ (reference sequence). The CDR3 covers 11 residues. As DNA, the CDR3 is TGTGCCAGCGCGGCTTATTCTGAAGCTTTCTTT. Encoded protein: CASAAYSEAFF.

The chain combines TRBV6-1 with TRBJ1-2; 11 bases align to TRBD1. Germline assignment: CDR1 MNHNS and CDR2 SASEGT. CDR3 size: 15 residues. V shed 2 bases and J 7 bases; nucleotides not matched to a gene: 6. DNA for the CDR3: TGTGCCAGCAGTGAAATAGGACAGGGGGCGGTTGGCTACACCTTC. It specifies CASSEIGQGAVGYTF.

The chain has TRBV10-3 and TRBJ2-7; D is unresolved. The germline V and J ends were trimmed by 9 bases and 2 bases, with 8 bases remaining between them. There are 11 residues in the CDR3. Germline CDR1 and CDR2: ENHRY and SYGVKD. The CDR3 here is CAIGFTYEQYF. The CDR3, as DNA: TGTGCCATTGGGTTCACCTACGAGCAGTACTTC.

This clone appeared once. The chain has TRBV4-3 and TRBJ2-1; a possible D gene is TRBD2 (6 bases). The CDR3 runs 16 residues. The germline gives CDR1 LGHNA, CDR2 YSLEER. V was cut by 1 base and J by 5 bases, with 15 bases left in between. CDR3: CASSQVWHGGNNEQFF. DNA for the CDR3: TGCGCCAGCAGCCAAGTCTGGCATGGCGGGAACAATGAGCAGTTCTTC.

Remarks on this clone: This CDR3 is also generated by other DNA sequences in the sample. V usage is TRBV18 and J usage is TRBJ2-5, with TRBD2 identical over 9 bases. CDR3 length equals 13 residues. The germline gives CDR1 KGHSH, CDR2 LQKENI. V lost 4 bases and J lost 4; bases outside the gene matches: 1. The CDR3 is CASSRAGGETQYF. In DNA form, the CDR3 reads TGTGCCAGCTCACGAGCGGGAGGAGAGACCCAGTACTTC. Drawing the rest from reference TRBV18 and TRBJ2-5, the complete variable domain is NAGVMQNPRHLVRRRGQEARLRCSPMKGHSHVYWYRQLPEEGLKFMVYLQKENIIDESGMPKERFSAEFPKEGPSILRIQQVVRGDSAAYFCASSRAGGETQYFGPGTRLLVL.

As to this clone: Other nucleotide sequences in the sample specify the same CDR3. The rearrangement links TRBV9 to TRBJ1-3; no clear D. V lost 3 bases to trimming and J lost 4 bases, with 8 bases between them. Germline loops: CDR1 SGDLS, CDR2 YYNGEE. The CDR3 spans 13 residues. CDR3 residues: CASSGTGGNTIYF. CDR3 nucleotides: TGTGCCAGCAGCGGTACGGGGGGAAACACCATATATTTT.

This chain connects TRBV19 to TRBJ2-1; D possibly corresponds to TRBD2 (5 bases). V dropped 7 bases and J dropped 7 bases, with 14 bases sitting between them. CDR3 length equals 13 residues. Germline assignment: CDR1 LNHDA and CDR2 SQIVND (reference sequence). The CDR3 coding sequence is TGTGCCAGTACCAAACTAGGATCGAATGAGCAGTTCTTC. Translation gives CASTKLGSNEQFF. The full variable domain, in which reference TRBV19 and TRBJ2-1 provide the parts outside the CDR3, is DGGITQSPKYLFRKEGQNVTLSCEQNLNHDAMYWYRQDPGQGLRLIYYSQIVNDFQKGDIAEGYSVSREKKESFPLTVTSAQKNPTAFYLCASTKLGSNEQFFGPGTRLTVL.

The chain combines TRBV7-3 with TRBJ2-5; 9 bases are a match to TRBD2. V lost 5 bases, J lost 5 bases, and 12 bases stayed unmatched. The CDR3 consists of 16 residues. Germline V gives CDR1 SGHTA, CDR2 FQGTGA. CDR3 DNA sequence: TGTGCCAGCAGCCGTACGGGACTAGCCGCCCCGGAGACCCAGTACTTC. Its translation: CASSRTGLAAPETQYF.

Here the CDR3 DNA reads TGTGCCACCCTGGCGGACAGGGGACAGGCAGATACGCAGTATTTT. This gives the protein CATLADRGQADTQYF. The chain combines TRBV10-3 with TRBJ2-3; TRBD1 agrees at 9 bases. Germline V gene sequence: CDR1 ENHRY, CDR2 SYGVKD. J was trimmed by 4 bases and V by 10 bases; bases with no gene match: 12. The CDR3 loop spans 15 amino acids.

The CDR3 loop is CASSSSSGSSEQYF. The CDR3 region has the DNA TGTGCCAGCAGCTCCAGTTCGGGAAGCAGCGAGCAGTACTTC. The J gene is TRBJ2-7, the V gene TRBV5-6; D might be TRBD2 (5 bases). The V gene's germline CDR1 is SGHDT and CDR2 YYEEEE. There are 14 residues in the CDR3. V lost 3 bases, J lost 6 bases, and 16 bases lay in between.

J is TRBJ2-2 and V is TRBV10-3, with D maybe TRBD1 (5 bases). Germline values: CDR1 ENHRY, CDR2 SYGVKD. This CDR3 is 13 amino acids long. V was cut by 0 bases and J by 13 bases, with 12 bases left in between. In nucleotides, the CDR3 is TGTGCCATCAGTGAGTCGGACACCCTCGGGCTGTTTTTT. Translating it yields CAISESDTLGLFF.